This T cell receptor (beta chain) was found in a study of cytomegalovirus exposure and HLA in healthy donors. Study in general: An early release of data contained around 80 million unique TCRs, which came from HLA-typed donors. Findings and caveats of the study: It has been reported that TCR beta sequences accurately predicted the HLA-A and HLA-B alleles of most subjects.

This PCR relied on a set of 60 Vbeta primers and 13 Jbeta primers. The protocol was immunoSEQ multiplex PCR, while the TCRdb copy is restricted to in-frame clones and leaves out a portion. The table lists 50,000 to 70,000 clones, 55% to 65% of them singletons. Points on this clone: Its antigen is not known.

Trimming stripped 7 bases from V and 3 bases from J, with 14 bases between. The germline CDR1 and CDR2 sequences are WSHSY and SAAADI. CDR3 length: 14 residues. The chain joins TRBV10-2 to TRBJ2-3; perhaps TRBD1 as D (5 bases). Specimen: PBMCs. This clonotype was sampled from a man aged 25-45 years in good health and CMV-seronegative. Written as DNA, the CDR3 is TGCGCCAGCATGTGGGGCGTTATGACAGATACGCAGTATTTT. Amino acids: CASMWGVMTDTQYF.